Listed below are T cell receptor beta chains from one sample, sequenced in a study of T cell clones after liver transplantation. TCRdb's copy holds only in-frame clones and misses some; the assay was immunoSEQ multiplex PCR. The repertoire holds about 99,000 clones, with 82% as singletons. Specimen: CD4+ T cells from blood, collected before liver transplant. Receptors originate from a human donor who received a liver transplant. Each CDR3 is given with its conserved first and last residue. D genes are given only for firm matches. Size values are once, few and many counts, or a class for expanded clones, and some rows have none.

once	TRBV5-4	NA	TRBJ2-5	CASSGGHLQETQYF	TGTGCCAGCAGTGGGGGGCACCTTCAAGAGACCCAGTACTTC
NA	TRBV5-6	NA	TRBJ1-1	CASRKPGQTNTEAFF	TGTGCCAGCAGGAAACCGGGACAAACGAACACTGAAGCTTTCTTT
few	TRBV2	NA	TRBJ1-5	CASSGEAYQPQHF	TGTGCCAGCAGTGGGGAAGCTTATCAGCCCCAGCATTTT
few	TRBV27	NA	TRBJ2-2	CASSLVSGELFF	TGTGCCAGCAGTCTAGTGAGCGGGGAGCTGTTTTTT
NA	TRBV27	TRBD1	TRBJ2-3	CASSLYRGPGDTQYF	TGTGCCAGCAGTTTATACAGGGGGCCAGGAGATACGCAGTATTTT
NA	TRBV29-1	TRBD2	TRBJ2-7	CSVGFGGSTEQYF	TGCAGCGTCGGCTTCGGGGGGAGTACCGAGCAGTACTTC
few	TRBV29-1	NA	TRBJ2-1	CSVAGVPYNEQFF	TGCAGCGTGGCAGGGGTGCCCTACAATGAGCAGTTCTTC
NA	TRBV10-1	TRBD1	TRBJ2-3	CASSKTGSLERDTQYF	TGCGCCAGCAGTAAGACAGGGAGCTTGGAACGCGATACGCAGTATTTT
NA	TRBV19	NA	TRBJ2-1	CASSIPGTYNEQFF	TGTGCCAGTAGTATTCCCGGGACCTACAATGAGCAGTTCTTC
once	TRBV2	TRBD1	TRBJ2-7	CASRPGTAIYEQYF	TGTGCCAGCAGACCCGGGACAGCGATCTACGAGCAGTACTTC
NA	TRBV7-8	NA	TRBJ2-1	CASSFRQKNYNEQFF	TGTGCCAGCAGCTTCCGACAGAAAAATTACAATGAGCAGTTCTTC
few	TRBV7-6	NA	TRBJ2-3	CASSLAVAGALDTQYF	TGTGCCAGCAGCTTAGCCGTAGCAGGGGCCTTGGATACGCAGTATTTT
NA	TRBV14	TRBD2	TRBJ2-5	CASSSSRGSGRAGETQYF	TGTGCCAGCAGCTCCTCCCGAGGCAGCGGGAGGGCCGGGGAGACCCAGTACTTC
NA	TRBV6-5	NA	TRBJ2-7	CASSYSPGFRRDEQYF	TGTGCCAGCAGTTACTCCCCAGGGTTCCGCCGGGACGAGCAGTACTTC
few	TRBV27	TRBD1	TRBJ1-2	CASTTRTGVLAGYTF	TGTGCCAGCACCACCCGGACAGGGGTACTGGCTGGCTACACCTTC
few	TRBV22-1	NA	TRBJ2-7	CPGSARSGGKGSYEQYF	TGTCCTGGGAGCGCACGGTCCGGGGGTAAGGGCTCCTACGAGCAGTACTTC
NA	TRBV7-6	NA	TRBJ2-7	CASGRNYYEQYF	TGTGCGTCTGGACGCAATTACTACGAGCAGTACTTC
NA	TRBV7-2	NA	TRBJ2-5	CASSLEGARRETQYF	TGTGCCAGCAGCTTAGAAGGGGCCCGGCGGGAGACCCAGTACTTC
once	TRBV7-2	TRBD1	TRBJ1-2	CASSLSQGARGYTF	TGTGCCAGCAGCTTGAGTCAGGGGGCTAGGGGCTACACCTTC
NA	TRBV4-1	TRBD2	TRBJ2-7	CASSQSGGARLGEQYF	TGCGCCAGCAGCCAGAGCGGGGGGGCCCGCCTCGGCGAGCAGTACTTC
NA	TRBV5-1	NA	TRBJ2-3	CASSFNWGDTQYF	TGCGCCAGCAGCTTCAACTGGGGGGATACGCAGTATTTT
NA	TRBV7-2	TRBD1	TRBJ1-3	CASSKPTGGYGNTIYF	TGTGCCAGCAGCAAACCGACAGGGGGTTATGGAAACACCATATATTTT
NA	TRBV7-3	NA	TRBJ1-1	CASSQQGLNTEAFF	TGTGCCAGCAGCCAACAGGGCTTGAACACTGAAGCTTTCTTT
NA	TRBV4-2	TRBD1	TRBJ2-5	CASSQVGTAKQETQYF	TGTGCCAGCAGCCAGGTAGGGACAGCAAAGCAAGAGACCCAGTACTTC
NA	TRBV7-3	TRBD1	TRBJ2-7	CASSYTGGASYEQYF	TGTGCCAGCAGCTACACAGGGGGAGCGTCCTACGAGCAGTACTTC
NA	TRBV7-8	NA	TRBJ1-4	CASSREKLFF	TGTGCCAGCTCCAGGGAAAAACTGTTTTTT
NA	TRBV5-3	NA	TRBJ2-3	CARSLSDTQYF	TGTGCCAGAAGCTTGTCCGATACGCAGTATTTT
NA	TRBV15	NA	TRBJ1-5	CATSKAPSNQPQHF	TGTGCCACCAGCAAAGCGCCTAGCAATCAGCCCCAGCATTTT
few	TRBV2	TRBD1	TRBJ1-1	CASIALTGLFRDTNTEAFF	TGTGCCAGCATTGCCCTGACAGGGCTCTTTCGTGATACGAACACTGAAGCTTTCTTT
NA	TRBV7-2	TRBD2	TRBJ2-7	CASSTTSGGYEQYF	TGTGCCAGCAGCACGACTAGCGGGGGCTACGAGCAGTACTTC
NA	TRBV19	NA	TRBJ1-2	CASSPTAEYGYTF	TGTGCCAGTAGTCCGACAGCGGAGTATGGCTACACCTTC
few	TRBV5-1	NA	TRBJ1-6	CASSLQNNSPLHF	TGCGCCAGCAGCTTGCAGAATAATTCACCCCTCCACTTT
NA	TRBV7-9	NA	TRBJ1-2	CASGQAEGPFSGYTF	TGTGCCAGCGGGCAGGCAGAGGGTCCTTTTTCGGGCTACACCTTC
few	TRBV5-4	NA	TRBJ1-2	CASKGDTRSYGYTF	TGTGCCAGCAAGGGGGACACAAGAAGCTATGGCTACACCTTC
NA	TRBV2	NA	TRBJ1-3	CASSEGIGPFGNTIYF	TGTGCCAGCAGTGAAGGGATCGGCCCTTTTGGAAACACCATATATTTT
NA	TRBV18	NA	TRBJ1-4	CASSPLAGDEKLFF	TGTGCCAGCTCACCCCTTGCAGGAGACGAAAAACTGTTTTTT
NA	TRBV5-1	TRBD1	TRBJ1-1	CASSTSGTGVTEAFF	TGCGCCAGCAGCACTTCCGGGACAGGGGTCACTGAAGCTTTCTTT
NA	TRBV5-1	NA	TRBJ2-5	CASSPNQETQYF	TGCGCCAGCAGCCCGAACCAAGAGACCCAGTACTTC
once	TRBV9	NA	TRBJ2-3	CASSVLAGLGNTQYF	TGTGCCAGCAGCGTTTTAGCAGGCCTGGGCAATACGCAGTATTTT
few	TRBV18	TRBD1	TRBJ1-2	CASSPGQGNYGYTF	TGTGCCAGCTCGCCGGGACAGGGGAACTATGGCTACACCTTC
NA	TRBV7-8	TRBD2	TRBJ2-1	CASSPGGLAGGHEQFF	TGTGCCAGCAGCCCTGGGGGACTAGCGGGAGGGCATGAGCAGTTCTTC
NA	TRBV7-2	NA	TRBJ1-1	CASSRQSVNTEAFF	TGTGCCAGCAGCAGACAGAGCGTGAACACTGAAGCTTTCTTT
NA	TRBV5-4	NA	TRBJ2-1	CASSLGLSQGLKKNEQFF	TGTGCCAGCAGCCTTGGCCTTTCACAGGGTTTAAAGAAGAATGAGCAGTTCTTC
NA	TRBV18	TRBD1	TRBJ1-4	CASSPSTGAYEKLFF	TGTGCCAGCTCACCCAGCACAGGGGCTTATGAAAAACTGTTTTTT
NA	TRBV13	TRBD1	TRBJ2-7	CASSLNGQVGYGTYEQYF	TGTGCCAGCAGCTTAAATGGACAGGTCGGATATGGGACCTACGAGCAGTACTTC
once	TRBV11-2	NA	TRBJ2-1	CASSLEQGAYNEQFF	TGTGCCAGCAGCTTAGAACAGGGTGCCTACAATGAGCAGTTCTTC
few	TRBV11-3	NA	TRBJ2-1	CASSLDQAREQFF	TGTGCCAGCAGCTTAGATCAGGCAAGGGAGCAGTTCTTC